The 9 T cell receptor beta chains below all came from one sample that was sequenced in a study of cytomegalovirus exposure and HLA in healthy donors. The PCR made use of 60 Vbeta and 13 Jbeta primers. TCRdb's table, derived via immunoSEQ multiplex PCR, lists solely in-frame clones and lacks some. The top ten hold approximately 3% of the sample, which has roughly 100,000 clones, about 70% seen once. Material for sequencing was PBMCs. These receptors all stem from a man aged 25 to 40 in good health and CMV-seronegative.

The rearrangement links TRBV11-3 to TRBJ1-4; a weak D match, TRBD1 (5 bases). CDR1 is SGHNT and CDR2 is YENEEA in the germline V gene. The CDR3 is 13 residues long. The ends were cut back, 0 bases at V and 6 bases at J, with 5 bases in the middle. The CDR3 loop is CASSLDRDEKLFF. The CDR3 coding sequence is TGTGCCAGCAGCTTAGACAGGGATGAAAAACTGTTTTTT.

This clone was picked up a small number of times. The chain has TRBV6-6 and TRBJ1-5; D is unclear. CDR1 and CDR2 from the germline V gene are MNHNY and SVGAGI (reference sequence). The CDR3 spans 13 residues. V was trimmed by 5 bases and J by 2 bases, leaving 7 bases between them. CDR3 coding DNA: TGTGCCAGCAGTCAATCGGGCAATCAGCCCCAGCATTTT. This sequence encodes CASSQSGNQPQHF.

The chain has TRBV29-1 and TRBJ2-1, with 10 bases identical to TRBD2. CDR1 SQVTM and CDR2 ANQGSEA come from the germline V gene. The J segment lost 4 bases and the V segment lost 4 bases, leaving 13 bases of the junction unmatched. CDR3 length: 17 amino acids. The CDR3 region is CSVGAGGLAGAYNEQFF. CDR3 coding DNA: TGCAGCGTTGGAGCAGGGGGCCTAGCGGGGGCGTACAATGAGCAGTTCTTC.

The V gene is TRBV27, the J gene TRBJ1-4; TRBD1 aligns across 9 bases. CDR3 length equals 14 residues. J lost 8 bases, V lost 6 bases, and 7 bases had no gene match. The germline V gene has CDR1 MNHEY and CDR2 SMNVEV (reference sequence). CDR3 residues: CASRLQGAGEKLFF. Written as DNA, the CDR3 is TGTGCCAGCAGGCTACAGGGGGCAGGGGAAAAACTGTTTTTT.

DNA for the CDR3: TGTGCCAGCAGCCCGGGTTTAGGCGGCGGGGGTACAACTAATGAAAAACTGTTTTTT. Amino acids: CASSPGLGGGGTTNEKLFF. V and J are TRBV5-4 and TRBJ1-4; D may be TRBD1 (5 bases). Germline assignment: CDR1 SGHNT and CDR2 YYREEE (reference sequence). The CDR3 runs 19 residues. V was pared by 4 bases and J by 0 bases, with 22 bases between.

The chain has TRBV19 and TRBJ2-1; 7 bases line up with TRBD2. Trimming took 7 bases from V and 1 from J; bases not matched to a gene: 7. Germline CDR1 reads LNHDA; CDR2 reads SQIVND (reference sequence). CDR3 length equals 15 residues. The CDR3, as DNA: TGTGCCAGTACCTCCGGACTAGATTCCTACAATGAGCAGTTCTTC. It specifies CASTSGLDSYNEQFF.

The rearrangement joins TRBV4-1 to TRBJ1-1, with 9 positions matching TRBD1. Losses at the gene ends were 4 bases for V and 0 bases for J; bases not matched to a gene: 0. In germline, CDR1 is MGHRA, CDR2 YSYEKL. The CDR3 extends over 14 amino acids. The CDR3 nucleotides are TGCGCCAGCAGCCGGGACAGGGTGAACACTGAAGCTTTCTTT. Encoded protein: CASSRDRVNTEAFF.

This rearrangement joins TRBV25-1 to TRBJ1-3; D unresolved. The CDR3 extends over 16 amino acids. With 5 bases removed from V and 0 bases from J, the gap between germline ends came to 14 bases. Germline values: CDR1 MGHDK, CDR2 SYGVNS. In DNA form, the CDR3 reads TGTGCCAGCAGTCGAGGCGGAACGCACTCTGGAAACACCATATATTTT. Residues: CASSRGGTHSGNTIYF.

The V and J genes are TRBV6-1 and TRBJ1-2; TRBD1 matches at 9 bases. Germline CDR1 MNHNS, CDR2 SASEGT. CDR3 length equals 15 residues. Trimming removed 5 bases from V and 6 bases from J; junction bases left unmatched: 10. The CDR3 DNA is TGTGCCAGCAGTACTCGACAGGGGGAGGGCCATGGCTACACCTTC. Protein product: CASSTRQGEGHGYTF.